One TCR beta chain is described in this entry. The V end lost 5 bases, the J end lost 4 bases, and 26 bases lay between the germline ends. Germline CDR1 and CDR2: SGHTA and FQGNSA. This CDR3 has 18 amino acids. The table came from immunoSEQ multiplex PCR; TCRdb's copy has only in-frame clones and leaves some out. The sample carries under 95,000 clones, roughly 98% recorded once. This sample was included in a study of technical replicates of blood from several donors. The genes are TRBV7-2 and TRBJ1-1, with a weak D call TRBD1 (6 bases). The source material was T cells isolated from PBMCs. This TCR was sampled from a human donor in good health. CDR3 in DNA: TGTGCCAGCAGCCCGTACTCCGGGACCTCGGCCAGGGGCACTGAAGCTTTCTTT. This encodes CASSPYSGTSARGTEAFF. The full variable domain, in which reference TRBV7-2 and TRBJ1-1 provide the parts outside the CDR3, is GAGVSQSPSNKVTEKGKDVELRCDPISGHTALYWYRQSLGQGLEFLIYFQGNSAPDKSGLPSDRFSAERTGGSVSTLTIQRTQQEDSAVYLCASSPYSGTSARGTEAFFGQGTRLTVV.